Below are 14 T cell receptor beta chains sequenced from a single sample in a study of blood T cell repertoires in COVID-19 (dated by TCRdb to 2020 to 2022). The library was prepared using the immunoSEQ multiplex PCR assay. Entries here come from immuneACCESS through TCRdb and include only in-frame sequences with V and J called. Some clones fail to appear in such tables; in the studies checked, an unresolved V gene covers under half of the shortfall, and the cause of the remainder is unknown. For this sample there are approximately 500,000 clones; approximately 89% appear just once. The top ten constitute roughly 0.9% of the sample. The source material was peripheral blood. These receptors originate from a man aged 18 to 29 with COVID-19, enrolled during active disease.

The gene calls are TRBV3-1 (or the pseudogene TRBV3-2) and TRBJ2-1; TRBD2 matches 9 bases. CDR3 length: 15 amino acids. V was pared by 3 bases and J by 5 bases, with 5 bases of the junction left unmatched. Germline V gene sequence: CDR1 LGHDT, CDR2 YNNKEL (reference sequence). The CDR3 protein is CASSQAGGLHNEQFF. DNA for the CDR3: TGTGCCAGCAGCCAGGCGGGGGGGCTCCACAATGAGCAGTTCTTC.

The V and J genes are TRBV10-3 and TRBJ2-3, with a possible D match to TRBD1 (5 bases). V was cut by 5 bases and J by 1 base, with 7 bases left in between. This CDR3 is 13 amino acids long. Germline lookup yields CDR1 ENHRY and CDR2 SYGVKD. CDR3 amino acids: CAISLQGTDTQYF. The CDR3 DNA reads as TGTGCCATCAGTCTACAGGGCACAGATACGCAGTATTTT.

The chain couples TRBV15 to TRBJ2-3, with D tentatively TRBD2 (5 bases). V was trimmed by 5 bases and J by 2 bases, leaving 20 bases between them. Germline V lookup: CDR1 LNHNV, CDR2 YYDKDF (reference sequence). The CDR3 consists of 17 residues. CDR3: CATSVILAGINTDTQYF. The DNA for the CDR3 is TGTGCCACCAGCGTAATTTTAGCCGGGATAAACACAGATACGCAGTATTTT.

The chain carries TRBV5-6 and TRBJ1-2, with 12 bases fitting TRBD1. CDR1 SGHDT and CDR2 YYEEEE come from the germline V gene. Germline trimming cut 4 bases from V and 8 bases from J; bases unmatched to any gene: 3. This CDR3 comprises 13 residues. The CDR3 protein is CASSLGTGGGYTF. The CDR3 DNA sequence: TGTGCCAGCAGCCTAGGGACAGGGGGCGGCTACACCTTC.

V and J are TRBV13 and TRBJ2-1; 9 positions agree with TRBD2. Germline values: CDR1 PRHDT, CDR2 FYEKMQ (reference sequence). J lost 9 bases, V lost 4 bases, and 4 bases had no gene match. The CDR3 runs 13 residues. CDR3 DNA sequence: TGTGCCAGCAGCTCCTATAGCGGGGGTGAGCAGTTCTTC. It encodes CASSSYSGGEQFF.

The J gene is TRBJ1-4, the V gene TRBV4-1, with TRBD1 identical over 8 bases. This CDR3 contains 18 residues. The trim removed 4 bases at V and 3 bases at J, leaving 13 bases unmatched. Germline CDR1 is MGHRA and CDR2 is YSYEKL. This chain's CDR3 is CASSLMTGVKSANEKLFF. CDR3 DNA sequence: TGCGCCAGCAGCCTTATGACAGGGGTAAAGTCAGCTAATGAAAAACTGTTTTTT.

The chain uses TRBV3-1 (or the pseudogene TRBV3-2) and TRBJ2-2; 8 bases fit TRBD2. The CDR3 is 17 residues long. V dropped 3 bases and J dropped 3; count of bases not matched to a gene: 9. From germline, CDR1 is LGHDT and CDR2 YNNKEL (reference sequence). The DNA for the CDR3 is TGTGCCAGCAGCCACCCGCCCGGGACTAGAGACACCGGGGAGCTGTTTTTT. Translating gives CASSHPPGTRDTGELFF.

The chain is built from TRBV11-2 and TRBJ2-6, with 9 bases fitting TRBD1. The CDR3 length is 16 residues. Germline trimming cut 10 bases from V and 0 bases from J; bases unmatched to any gene: 7. Germline V CDR1 and CDR2: SGHAT, FQNNGV. The CDR3 region has the DNA TGTGCCACCGGACAGGGGTCGATCTCTGGGGCCAACGTCCTGACTTTC. It codes for CATGQGSISGANVLTF. Drawing the rest from reference TRBV11-2 and TRBJ2-6, the complete variable domain is EAGVAQSPRYKIIEKRQSVAFWCNPISGHATLYWYQQILGQGPKLLIQFQNNGVVDDSQLPKDRFSAERLKGVDSTLKIQPAKLEDSAVYLCATGQGSISGANVLTFGAGSRLTVL.

This clone was observed a single time. The genes are TRBV12-5 and TRBJ2-3; 7 bases agree with TRBD2. The CDR3 consists of 14 residues. CDR1 LGHNT and CDR2 FRNRAP come from the germline V gene. V shed 6 bases and J 3 bases; nucleotides not matched to a gene: 6. DNA for the CDR3: TGTGCTAGTGGAGGCGGGAGAGGTACAGATACGCAGTATTTT. Protein sequence: CASGGGRGTDTQYF.

The chain recombines TRBV7-9 with TRBJ2-3; D might be TRBD1 (6 bases). Germline CDR1 and CDR2: SEHNR and FQNEAQ (reference sequence). Trimming shortened V by 3 bases and J by 6 bases, and 22 bases separated the two germline ends. The length of the CDR3 is 17 residues. In nucleotides, the CDR3 is TGTGCCAGCAGCTTCAGCTCCGACAGGCTCTTGGGGGATACGCAGTATTTT. This gives the protein CASSFSSDRLLGDTQYF.

This clone has a handful of counts. The chain joins TRBV7-9 to TRBJ2-7; 12 bases are a match to TRBD2. V shed 5 bases and J 1 base; nucleotides not matched to a gene: 6. The germline V gene encodes CDR1 SEHNR and CDR2 FQNEAQ (reference sequence). The CDR3 runs to 16 residues. CDR3 DNA sequence: TGTGCCAGCAGCACAGGACTAGCGGGGATATCCTACGAGCAGTACTTC. Translation: CASSTGLAGISYEQYF.

CDR3 coding DNA: TGTGCCAGCAGCTTGGCCCGGGATGGCTACACCTTC. Its protein product is CASSLARDGYTF. This chain connects TRBV5-4 to TRBJ1-2; no definite D call. Trimming removed 0 bases at V and 6 bases at J, with 6 bases between. Germline values: CDR1 SGHNT, CDR2 YYREEE (reference sequence). The CDR3 runs 12 residues.

CDR3 DNA sequence: TGTGCCAGCAGCTTAGAACCCGCAGGGGACACCGGGGAGCTGTTTTTT. Translated, it gives CASSLEPAGDTGELFF. V usage is TRBV13 and J usage is TRBJ2-2; a weak D match, TRBD1 (6 bases). With 1 base removed from V and 3 bases from J, the gap between germline ends came to 12 bases. The CDR3 runs to 16 residues. CDR1 and CDR2 (germline): PRHDT, FYEKMQ (reference sequence). Combining the CDR3 with reference TRBV13 and TRBJ2-2 gives the whole variable domain AAGVIQSPRHLIKEKRETATLKCYPIPRHDTVYWYQQGPGQDPQFLISFYEKMQSDKGSIPDRFSAQQFSDYHSELNMSSLELGDSALYFCASSLEPAGDTGELFFGEGSRLTVL.

This chain joins TRBV10-3 and TRBJ2-3; D remains unclear. This CDR3 is built from 14 residues. Trimming removed 7 bases at V and 0 bases at J, with 11 bases between. Germline V CDR1 and CDR2: ENHRY, SYGVKD. The CDR3 loop reads CAITGGASTDTQYF. The CDR3 DNA follows: TGTGCCATCACTGGCGGTGCTAGCACAGATACGCAGTATTTT.